Listed below are T cell receptor beta chains from one sample, sequenced in a study of T cell repertoires in cytomegalovirus infection. Their antigens are not known. TCRdb redid the calling of the reads with MiXCR, one entry per CDR3 protein. The sample has about a million distinct CDR3 sequences, roughly 30% seen once; the top ten hold about 14%. Sequences were derived from cultured CD8+ T cells from PBMCs, sampled from culture after CMV antigen stimulation. The origin of the receptors is a human donor in good health (CMV status not recorded). Some clones in this sample may be carry-over from other donors' samples. CDR3s include the opening cysteine and the closing phenylalanine or tryptophan. Fields, in order: D gene, clone size, J gene, V gene, CDR3 DNA, CDR3 protein. A D gene is named only where the DNA matches it firmly. A row's size may be missing; if present it is once, few, many or a size class.

D gene: TRBD1
clone size: .
J gene: TRBJ2-2
V gene: TRBV11-1
CDR3 DNA: TGTGCCAGCAGCAAGACAGGGATCACCGGGGAGCTGTTTTTT
CDR3 protein: CASSKTGITGELFF

D gene: TRBD2
clone size: .
J gene: TRBJ2-3
V gene: TRBV10-2
CDR3 DNA: TGCGCCAGCAGTGACCTGCCGGGGGGGATCACAGATACGCAGTATTTT
CDR3 protein: CASSDLPGGITDTQYF

D gene: TRBD1
clone size: .
J gene: TRBJ2-1
V gene: TRBV6-1
CDR3 DNA: TGTGCCAGTGGGACAGACCTATGGTATGAGCAGTTCTTC
CDR3 protein: CASGTDLWYEQFF

D gene: .
clone size: few
J gene: TRBJ2-7
V gene: TRBV7-6
CDR3 DNA: TGTGCCAGCAGCGAGGGACCGACCTACGAGCAGTACTTC
CDR3 protein: CASSEGPTYEQYF

D gene: .
clone size: .
J gene: TRBJ2-3
V gene: TRBV27
CDR3 DNA: TGTGCCAGCAGTCCCGAGGCCCTTTATAGCGGTCACACAGATACGCAGTATTTT
CDR3 protein: CASSPEALYSGHTDTQYF

D gene: .
clone size: few
J gene: TRBJ2-5
V gene: TRBV2
CDR3 DNA: TGTGCCAGCACCCCAAGAGGTTCTGAGACCCAGTACTTC
CDR3 protein: CASTPRGSETQYF

D gene: .
clone size: .
J gene: TRBJ2-3
V gene: TRBV19
CDR3 DNA: TGTGCCAGTAGTCAGCCTTTTAAATCCACAGATACGCAGTATTTT
CDR3 protein: CASSQPFKSTDTQYF

D gene: .
clone size: .
J gene: TRBJ1-1
V gene: TRBV27
CDR3 DNA: TGTGCCAGCAGCTCCGGACAGACCTCTGAAGCTTTCTTT
CDR3 protein: CASSSGQTSEAFF

D gene: .
clone size: .
J gene: TRBJ2-1
V gene: TRBV29-1
CDR3 DNA: TGCAGCGGGACGTACGTGGATACCAATGAGCAGTTCTTC
CDR3 protein: CSGTYVDTNEQFF

D gene: TRBD2
clone size: .
J gene: TRBJ2-1
V gene: TRBV6-6
CDR3 DNA: TGTGCCAGCAGTTACTCGCCTAGCGGGCCGGCGGACTCCTACAATGAGCAGTTCTTC
CDR3 protein: CASSYSPSGPADSYNEQFF

D gene: .
clone size: .
J gene: TRBJ1-2
V gene: TRBV27
CDR3 DNA: TGTGCCAGCAGCCCCTCTAGTAGTCTCCGTGGCTACACCTTC
CDR3 protein: CASSPSSSLRGYTF

D gene: .
clone size: .
J gene: TRBJ1-1
V gene: TRBV19
CDR3 DNA: TGTGCCAGTAGATGGGCAGGGTCAGCTGAAGCTTTCTTT
CDR3 protein: CASRWAGSAEAFF

D gene: .
clone size: few
J gene: TRBJ2-1
V gene: TRBV7-6
CDR3 DNA: TGTGCCAGCAGCCCCGGGGGGCCCAATGAGCAGTTCTTC
CDR3 protein: CASSPGGPNEQFF

D gene: .
clone size: many
J gene: TRBJ1-1
V gene: TRBV7-9
CDR3 DNA: TGTGCCAGCAGCTTAGAAAGTGAAGCTTTCTTT
CDR3 protein: CASSLESEAFF

D gene: .
clone size: few
J gene: TRBJ1-4
V gene: TRBV6-5
CDR3 DNA: TGTGCCAGCAGCCAGGCTAATGAAAAACTGTTTTTT
CDR3 protein: CASSQANEKLFF

D gene: .
clone size: few
J gene: TRBJ1-1
V gene: TRBV2
CDR3 DNA: TGTGCCAGCAGTGATAGCGCCTCCCACACTGAAGCTTTCTTT
CDR3 protein: CASSDSASHTEAFF

D gene: .
clone size: many
J gene: TRBJ2-3
V gene: TRBV12-3/TRBV12-4
CDR3 DNA: TGTGCCAGCAGTTCTAGTCATACGCAGTATTTT
CDR3 protein: CASSSSHTQYF

D gene: .
clone size: .
J gene: TRBJ2-3
V gene: TRBV14
CDR3 DNA: TGTGCCAGCAGCCAAGAAGTCGAGCTGGATACGCAGTATTTT
CDR3 protein: CASSQEVELDTQYF

D gene: TRBD1
clone size: many
J gene: TRBJ1-5
V gene: TRBV7-2
CDR3 DNA: TGTGCCAGCAGCTTAACAGGGGACCAGCGTCAGCCCCAGCATTTT
CDR3 protein: CASSLTGDQRQPQHF

D gene: TRBD1
clone size: few
J gene: TRBJ1-2
V gene: TRBV6-5
CDR3 DNA: TGTGCCAGCAGTTACTCCCGGGACAGTGCCTATGGCTACACCTTC
CDR3 protein: CASSYSRDSAYGYTF

D gene: TRBD1
clone size: .
J gene: TRBJ1-1
V gene: TRBV20-1
CDR3 DNA: TGCAGTGCTAGAGATCTAGGACAGGGTCCGACTGAAGCTTTCTTT
CDR3 protein: CSARDLGQGPTEAFF

D gene: TRBD1
clone size: .
J gene: TRBJ1-4
V gene: TRBV27
CDR3 DNA: TGTGCCAGCAGGGTCCGGGACAGGGGTTCTGAAAAACTGTTTTTT
CDR3 protein: CASRVRDRGSEKLFF

D gene: .
clone size: .
J gene: TRBJ1-1
V gene: TRBV7-9
CDR3 DNA: TGTGCCAGCAGCAACTGGGACGACCCGAACACTGAAGCTTTCTTT
CDR3 protein: CASSNWDDPNTEAFF

D gene: .
clone size: .
J gene: TRBJ1-6
V gene: TRBV27
CDR3 DNA: TGTGCCAGCACGAGTCGAGAGAGCTCCTATAATTCACCCCTCCACTTT
CDR3 protein: CASTSRESSYNSPLHF

D gene: .
clone size: few
J gene: TRBJ2-5
V gene: TRBV11-2
CDR3 DNA: TGTGCCAGCGCCCTGGGGGGCGAGACCCAGTACTTC
CDR3 protein: CASALGGETQYF

D gene: TRBD1
clone size: once
J gene: TRBJ1-2
V gene: TRBV9
CDR3 DNA: TGTGCCAGCAGCGGCCGGGACAGGGTAAATTTCGAGGATGGCTACACCTTC
CDR3 protein: CASSGRDRVNFEDGYTF

D gene: .
clone size: .
J gene: TRBJ2-1
V gene: TRBV5-3
CDR3 DNA: TGTGCCAGCAGCTCGCCAGGGGGGGAATACAATGAGCAGTTCTTC
CDR3 protein: CASSSPGGEYNEQFF

D gene: .
clone size: .
J gene: TRBJ1-1
V gene: TRBV6-2/TRBV6-3
CDR3 DNA: TGTGCCAGCAGCCTCAGTTGGGGGGCTGAAGCTTTCTTT
CDR3 protein: CASSLSWGAEAFF

D gene: TRBD1
clone size: few
J gene: TRBJ1-2
V gene: TRBV29-1
CDR3 DNA: TGCAGCGTTGGAGACCGGGACAGGGTTTACTATGGCTACACCTTC
CDR3 protein: CSVGDRDRVYYGYTF

D gene: .
clone size: .
J gene: TRBJ2-2
V gene: TRBV5-6
CDR3 DNA: TGTGCCGGCAGCTTGACAGGCACCGGGGAGCTGTTTTTT
CDR3 protein: CAGSLTGTGELFF

D gene: .
clone size: few
J gene: TRBJ2-1
V gene: TRBV5-6
CDR3 DNA: TGTGCCAGCAGAGGGGGAGGCATCCACTCCTACAATGAGCAGTTCTTC
CDR3 protein: CASRGGGIHSYNEQFF

D gene: TRBD2
clone size: .
J gene: TRBJ2-2
V gene: TRBV12-3/TRBV12-4
CDR3 DNA: TGTGCCAGCCCCGGGGGGGGGGAGCTGTTTTTT
CDR3 protein: CASPGGGELFF

D gene: .
clone size: many
J gene: TRBJ2-5
V gene: TRBV6-5
CDR3 DNA: TGTGCCAGCAGTTTCGGGTCTCCTTTCGATGCCCAGTACTTC
CDR3 protein: CASSFGSPFDAQYF

D gene: .
clone size: many
J gene: TRBJ2-7
V gene: TRBV6-5
CDR3 DNA: TGTGCCAGCAGAGACAGGTCGTCCTCCGAGCAGTACTTC
CDR3 protein: CASRDRSSSEQYF

D gene: .
clone size: few
J gene: TRBJ2-7
V gene: TRBV12-3/TRBV12-4
CDR3 DNA: TGTGCCAGCAGGATCAGCTACGAGCAGTACTTC
CDR3 protein: CASRISYEQYF

D gene: .
clone size: few
J gene: TRBJ1-5
V gene: TRBV19
CDR3 DNA: TGTGCCAGTAGTATGGGAGGGGCCATGGCCCAGCATTTT
CDR3 protein: CASSMGGAMAQHF

D gene: .
clone size: few
J gene: TRBJ2-2
V gene: TRBV7-7
CDR3 DNA: TGTGCTAGCAGCTTAAATCAAGCTCCGAACACCGGGGAGCTGTTTTTT
CDR3 protein: CASSLNQAPNTGELFF

D gene: .
clone size: few
J gene: TRBJ1-3
V gene: TRBV12-3/TRBV12-4
CDR3 DNA: TGTGCCAGCAGTTTTGGGTTGGTCTCCTCTGGAAACACCATATATTTT
CDR3 protein: CASSFGLVSSGNTIYF

D gene: TRBD2
clone size: .
J gene: TRBJ2-5
V gene: TRBV6-5
CDR3 DNA: TGTGCCAGCAGTTACTCGACGAGCGGGGGTTACCAAGAGACCCAGTACTTC
CDR3 protein: CASSYSTSGGYQETQYF

D gene: .
clone size: .
J gene: TRBJ2-7
V gene: TRBV5-1
CDR3 DNA: TGCGCCAGCAGCTTGGGCCCGCAGGCTCCTTTTACGGAGCAGTACTTC
CDR3 protein: CASSLGPQAPFTEQYF

D gene: .
clone size: .
J gene: TRBJ2-4
V gene: TRBV20-1
CDR3 DNA: TGCAGTGCTAGACCACAGGGAGGAAACATTCAGTACTTC
CDR3 protein: CSARPQGGNIQYF

D gene: .
clone size: few
J gene: TRBJ2-3
V gene: TRBV4-1
CDR3 DNA: TGCGCCAGCAGCGAGGGCCACGGAGATACGCAGTATTTT
CDR3 protein: CASSEGHGDTQYF

D gene: .
clone size: once
J gene: TRBJ1-5
V gene: TRBV3-1
CDR3 DNA: TGTGCCAGCAGCCCCGGGCAGACCCAGCCCCAGCATTTT
CDR3 protein: CASSPGQTQPQHF

D gene: .
clone size: .
J gene: TRBJ2-5
V gene: TRBV27
CDR3 DNA: TGTGCCAGCAGTTTATTCCAGGGCTTGAAAGAAGAGACCCAGTACTTC
CDR3 protein: CASSLFQGLKEETQYF

D gene: .
clone size: many
J gene: TRBJ1-3
V gene: TRBV7-8
CDR3 DNA: TGTGCCAGCAGCTTAGGGTGGGGGGCTGGAAACACCATATATTTT
CDR3 protein: CASSLGWGAGNTIYF